These T cell receptor beta chains were read from a single sample in a study of vaccination and CD4 T cells after COVID-19. What these receptors recognize is not known. TCRdb fed the PCR reads into MiXCR, producing one record per CDR3 protein. The sample shows more than 14,000 distinct CDR3 sequences, more than 40% of them seen only once. Sequencing input: CD4+ T cells from blood, cultured in vitro. These receptors all stem from a human donor who had recovered from COVID-19. The CDR3 runs from the conserved cysteine through the conserved F or W. Fields, in order: clone size, V gene, D gene, J gene, CDR3 protein, CDR3 DNA. D genes are given only for firm matches. Size tells how often a clone was seen (once, few, many) or the class of an expanded clone, and some rows leave it out.

-	TRBV10-3	-	TRBJ2-7	CAIRFAGTDEQYF	TGTGCCATCAGATTCGCAGGGACCGACGAGCAGTACTTC
-	TRBV7-2	-	TRBJ2-7	CASSLEGPRYEQYF	TGTGCCAGCAGCTTAGAGGGGCCCAGGTACGAGCAGTACTTC
-	TRBV4-3	-	TRBJ1-2	CASSRHPRSQVPANYGYTF	TGCGCCAGCAGCCGCCACCCCCGATCCCAGGTCCCAGCTAACTATGGCTACACCTTC
few	TRBV10-3	-	TRBJ1-2	CATTGVYGYTF	TGTGCCACAACAGGTGTCTATGGCTACACCTTC
-	TRBV19	-	TRBJ1-2	CASSDGTLYGYTF	TGTGCCAGTAGTGACGGGACACTCTATGGCTACACCTTC
few	TRBV7-3	-	TRBJ1-1	CASSSGPNTEAFF	TGTGCCAGCAGCTCGGGCCCGAACACTGAAGCTTTCTTT
-	TRBV5-1	TRBD1	TRBJ2-2	CASSSDRGGTGELFF	TGCGCCAGCAGCTCGGACAGGGGAGGCACCGGGGAGCTGTTTTTT
few	TRBV20-1	TRBD1	TRBJ2-2	CSARANRGFGGELFF	TGCAGTGCTAGAGCAAACAGGGGATTTGGCGGGGAGCTGTTTTTT
-	TRBV7-2	-	TRBJ1-6	CASSLDLHANSPLHF	TGTGCCAGCAGCTTAGATCTACATGCCAATTCACCCCTCCACTTT
-	TRBV7-6	-	TRBJ1-1	CASSLGQLNTEAFF	TGTGCCAGCAGCTTAGGACAGTTGAACACTGAAGCTTTCTTT
-	TRBV20-1	TRBD1	TRBJ1-5	CSASGQGNNQPQHF	TGCAGTGCTTCGGGACAGGGCAACAATCAGCCCCAGCATTTT
-	TRBV29-1	TRBD2	TRBJ2-5	CSSMGLAGFAKEETQYF	TGCAGCTCAATGGGGCTAGCGGGTTTCGCCAAAGAAGAGACCCAGTACTTC
once	TRBV6-2/TRBV6-3	TRBD2	TRBJ2-3	CASRLAGSSTDTQYF	TGTGCCAGCAGACTAGCGGGGTCTAGCACAGATACGCAGTATTTT
-	TRBV4-2	TRBD2	TRBJ2-1	CASSRNTPGLVREQFF	TGTGCCAGCAGCCGCAATACTCCGGGACTAGTACGTGAGCAGTTCTTC
-	TRBV6-2/TRBV6-3	TRBD1	TRBJ2-3	CASSSGQVTDTQYF	TGTGCCAGCAGTTCGGGACAGGTCACAGATACGCAGTATTTT
-	TRBV19	-	TRBJ2-5	CASSIQGGTQYF	TGTGCCAGTAGTATTCAAGGGGGGACCCAGTACTTC
few	TRBV7-6	-	TRBJ2-5	CASSFGLRETQYF	TGTGCCAGCAGCTTTGGGCTCCGGGAGACCCAGTACTTC
-	TRBV6-7	TRBD1	TRBJ2-5	CASSYPPPRDRGQTQYF	TGTGCCAGCAGTTACCCCCCTCCGAGAGACAGGGGCCAGACCCAGTACTTC
few	TRBV6-2/TRBV6-3	TRBD2	TRBJ2-2	CASSPLAGGSGELFF	TGTGCCAGCAGTCCATTAGCGGGAGGATCCGGGGAGCTGTTTTTT
few	TRBV15	-	TRBJ2-7	CATSREVNSYEQYF	TGTGCCACCAGCAGAGAGGTCAACTCCTACGAGCAGTACTTC
few	TRBV14	-	TRBJ1-1	CASSPSQAPRTEAFF	TGTGCCAGCAGCCCGAGTCAGGCCCCACGGACTGAAGCTTTCTTT
-	TRBV12-5	TRBD1	TRBJ2-5	CASGPQLGGAETQYF	TGTGCTAGTGGCCCCCAATTAGGGGGCGCGGAGACCCAGTACTTC